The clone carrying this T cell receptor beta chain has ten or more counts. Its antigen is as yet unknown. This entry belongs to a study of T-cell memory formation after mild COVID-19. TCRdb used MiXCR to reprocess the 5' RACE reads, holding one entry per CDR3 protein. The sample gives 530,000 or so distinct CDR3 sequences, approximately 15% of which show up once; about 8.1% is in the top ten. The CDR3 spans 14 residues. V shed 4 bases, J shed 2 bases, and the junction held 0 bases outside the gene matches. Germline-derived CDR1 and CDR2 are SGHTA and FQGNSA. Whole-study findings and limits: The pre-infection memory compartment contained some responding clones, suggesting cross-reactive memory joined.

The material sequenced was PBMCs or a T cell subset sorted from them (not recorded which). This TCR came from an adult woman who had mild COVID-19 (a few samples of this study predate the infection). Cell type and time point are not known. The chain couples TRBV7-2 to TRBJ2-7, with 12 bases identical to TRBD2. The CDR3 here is CASSWTSGAYEQYF. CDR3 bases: TGTGCCAGCAGCTGGACTAGCGGGGCCTACGAGCAGTACTTC.